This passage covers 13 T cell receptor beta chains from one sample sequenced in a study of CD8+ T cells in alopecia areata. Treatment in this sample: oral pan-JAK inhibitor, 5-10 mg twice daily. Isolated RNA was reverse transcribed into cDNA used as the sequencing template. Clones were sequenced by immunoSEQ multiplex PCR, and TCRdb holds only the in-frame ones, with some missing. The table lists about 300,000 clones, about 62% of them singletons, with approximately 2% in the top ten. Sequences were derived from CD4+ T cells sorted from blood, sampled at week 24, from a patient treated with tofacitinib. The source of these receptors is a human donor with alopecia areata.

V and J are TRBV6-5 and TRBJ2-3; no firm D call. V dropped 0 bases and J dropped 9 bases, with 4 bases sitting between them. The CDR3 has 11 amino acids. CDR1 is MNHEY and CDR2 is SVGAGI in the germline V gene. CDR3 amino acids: CASSYSRTQYF. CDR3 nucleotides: TGTGCCAGCAGTTACTCGAGGACGCAGTATTTT.

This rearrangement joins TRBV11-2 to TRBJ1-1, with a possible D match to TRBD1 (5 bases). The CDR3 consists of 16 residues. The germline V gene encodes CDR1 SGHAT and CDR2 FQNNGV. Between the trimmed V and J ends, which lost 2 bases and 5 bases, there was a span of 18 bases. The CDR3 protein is CASSLRQGVGETEAFF. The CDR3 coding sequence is TGTGCCAGCAGCTTAAGGCAGGGAGTAGGCGAAACTGAAGCTTTCTTT.

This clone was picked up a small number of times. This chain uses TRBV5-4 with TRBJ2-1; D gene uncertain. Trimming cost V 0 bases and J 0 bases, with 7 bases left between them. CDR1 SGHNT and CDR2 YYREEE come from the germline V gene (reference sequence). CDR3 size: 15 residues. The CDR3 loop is CASSLEGFSYNEQFF. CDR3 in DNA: TGTGCCAGCAGCTTGGAAGGGTTCTCCTACAATGAGCAGTTCTTC.

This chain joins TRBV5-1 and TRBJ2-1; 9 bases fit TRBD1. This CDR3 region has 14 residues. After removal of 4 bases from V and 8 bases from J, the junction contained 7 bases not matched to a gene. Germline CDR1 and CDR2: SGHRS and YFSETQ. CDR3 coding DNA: TGCGCCAGCAGCCTGGGACAGGGTTTGGATGAGCAGTTCTTC. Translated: CASSLGQGLDEQFF.

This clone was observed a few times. CDR3: CSVGRGRGTEAFF. The CDR3 DNA sequence: TGCAGCGTTGGCAGGGGGCGCGGGACTGAAGCTTTCTTT. The chain links TRBV29-1 to TRBJ1-1; 8 bases match TRBD1. The CDR3 spans 13 residues. Germline loops: CDR1 SQVTM, CDR2 ANQGSEA. V gave up 4 bases and J gave up 5 bases; unmatched junction bases: 6.

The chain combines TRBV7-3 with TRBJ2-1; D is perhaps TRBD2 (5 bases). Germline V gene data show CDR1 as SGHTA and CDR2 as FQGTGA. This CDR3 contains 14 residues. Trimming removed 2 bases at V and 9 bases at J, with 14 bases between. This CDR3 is CASSLLASHGEQFF. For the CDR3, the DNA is TGTGCCAGCAGCTTATTAGCGAGTCACGGTGAGCAGTTCTTC.

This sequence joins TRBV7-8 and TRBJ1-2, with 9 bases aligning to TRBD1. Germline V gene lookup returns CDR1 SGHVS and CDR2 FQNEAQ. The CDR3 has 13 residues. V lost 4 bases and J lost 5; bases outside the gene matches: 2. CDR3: CASSSTGGYGYTF. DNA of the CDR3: TGTGCCAGCAGCTCGACAGGGGGGTATGGCTACACCTTC.

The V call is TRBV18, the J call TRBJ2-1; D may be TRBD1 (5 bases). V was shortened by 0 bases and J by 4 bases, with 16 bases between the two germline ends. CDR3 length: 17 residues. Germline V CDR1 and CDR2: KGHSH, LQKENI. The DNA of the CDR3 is TGTGCCAGCTCACCACCGCCAAGGGGTATCAGTTACAATGAGCAGTTCTTC. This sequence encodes CASSPPPRGISYNEQFF.

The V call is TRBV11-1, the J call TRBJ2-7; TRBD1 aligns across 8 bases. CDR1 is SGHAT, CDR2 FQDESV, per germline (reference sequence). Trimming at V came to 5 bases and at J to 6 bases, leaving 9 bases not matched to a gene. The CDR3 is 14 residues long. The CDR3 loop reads CASSRTWTGREQYF. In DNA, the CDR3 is TGTGCCAGCAGCCGCACCTGGACAGGGCGCGAGCAGTACTTC.

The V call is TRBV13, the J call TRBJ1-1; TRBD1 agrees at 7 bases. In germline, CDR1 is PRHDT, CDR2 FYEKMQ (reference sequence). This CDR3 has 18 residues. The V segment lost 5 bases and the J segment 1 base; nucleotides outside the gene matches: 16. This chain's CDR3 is CASSPAALETGENTEAFF. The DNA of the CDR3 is TGTGCCAGCAGCCCTGCGGCCCTGGAAACAGGGGAGAACACTGAAGCTTTCTTT. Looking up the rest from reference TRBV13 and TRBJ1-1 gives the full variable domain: AAGVIQSPRHLIKEKRETATLKCYPIPRHDTVYWYQQGPGQDPQFLISFYEKMQSDKGSIPDRFSAQQFSDYHSELNMSSLELGDSALYFCASSPAALETGENTEAFFGQGTRLTVV.

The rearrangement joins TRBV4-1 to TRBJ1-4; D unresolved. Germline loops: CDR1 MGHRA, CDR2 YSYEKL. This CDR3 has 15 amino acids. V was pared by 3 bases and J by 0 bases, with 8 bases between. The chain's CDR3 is CASSQLTSTNEKLFF. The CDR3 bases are TGCGCCAGCAGCCAGCTGACATCAACTAATGAAAAACTGTTTTTT.

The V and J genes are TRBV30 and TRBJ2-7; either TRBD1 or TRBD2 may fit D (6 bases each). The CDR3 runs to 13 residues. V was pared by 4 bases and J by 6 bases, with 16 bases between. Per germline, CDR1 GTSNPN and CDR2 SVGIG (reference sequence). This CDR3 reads CAWMIQGGAEQYF. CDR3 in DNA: TGTGCCTGGATGATACAGGGAGGTGCCGAGCAGTACTTC.

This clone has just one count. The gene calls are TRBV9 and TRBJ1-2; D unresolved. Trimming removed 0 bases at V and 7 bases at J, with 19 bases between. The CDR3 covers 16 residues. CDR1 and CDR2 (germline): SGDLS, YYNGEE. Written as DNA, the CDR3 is TGTGCCAGCAGCGTAGTGGAAAGCCCCCTCACGGGTGGCTACACCTTC. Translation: CASSVVESPLTGGYTF.